This T cell receptor beta chain was found in a study of technical replicates of blood from several donors. Clones were read by immunoSEQ multiplex PCR, and TCRdb kept only the in-frame ones, dropping some. Of about 53,000 clones listed, about 82% are singletons. The CDR3 length is 15 residues. The germline CDR1 and CDR2 sequences are SGHTA and FQGTGA. V was clipped by 4 bases and J by 2 bases, with 13 bases between them. The receptor was derived from a human donor in good health. Some clones in this sample may be carry-over from other donors' samples. The chain has TRBV7-3 and TRBJ2-3, with a weak D call TRBD1 (6 bases). Sequenced sample: PBMCs. The CDR3 nucleotides read TGTGCCAGCAGCTCCGGGACAAGCCTCACAGATACGCAGTATTTT. Its protein product is CASSSGTSLTDTQYF.